This entry lists 7 T cell receptor beta chains sequenced from one sample in a study of blood T cell repertoires in COVID-19. Measured with immunoSEQ multiplex PCR; TCRdb has only the in-frame clones, and not every one. The sample lists approximately 67,000 clones, 75% to 90% occurring once. Sequences were obtained from peripheral blood. The receptors derive from a man between 45 and 60 years old with active COVID-19.

This clone was seen only once. The chain links TRBV5-4 to TRBJ2-7, with unresolved D. Trimming took 6 bases from V and 2 from J, leaving 12 bases between them. This CDR3 comprises 13 residues. Germline values: CDR1 SGHNT, CDR2 YYREEE (reference sequence). CDR3 nucleotide sequence: TGTGCCAGCAATTTTTGGCTCCCCTACGAGCAGTACTTC. Translating it yields CASNFWLPYEQYF.

The CDR3 spells CASSYGREVNTEAFF. CDR3 coding DNA: TGTGCCAGCAGTTACGGGCGGGAGGTGAACACTGAAGCTTTCTTT. The chain combines TRBV6-5 with TRBJ1-1; D unresolved. This CDR3 is 15 amino acids long. Germline V gene data show CDR1 as MNHEY and CDR2 as SVGAGI. V gave up 2 bases and J gave up 0 bases, with 10 bases separating them.

The genes are TRBV5-8 and TRBJ2-7, with D perhaps TRBD1 (6 bases). The CDR3 is 14 amino acids. V dropped 5 bases and J dropped 3 bases, with 15 bases sitting between them. Germline values: CDR1 SGHTS, CDR2 YDEGEE. The CDR3 region is CASRSRDTFYEQYF. In DNA, the CDR3 is TGTGCCAGCAGATCCCGGGACACTTTCTACGAGCAGTACTTC.

This chain links TRBV5-1 with TRBJ1-2; maybe TRBD1 (5 bases). Trimming removed 6 bases at V and 6 bases at J, with 18 bases between. CDR1 is SGHRS and CDR2 is YFSETQ in the germline V gene. This CDR3 spans 14 amino acids. Written as DNA, the CDR3 is TGCGCCAGCACTCTGGACACCCGGAGGGATGGCTACACCTTC. It specifies CASTLDTRRDGYTF.

CDR3 sequence (DNA): TGCGCCAGCAGCCAAGACCCGGGACAGCACACCGGGGAGCTGTTTTTT. Protein sequence: CASSQDPGQHTGELFF. V usage is TRBV4-3 and J usage is TRBJ2-2; 7 bases line up with TRBD1. Germline lookup yields CDR1 LGHNA and CDR2 YSLEER. CDR3 length: 16 residues. The J segment lost 3 bases and the V segment lost 0 bases, leaving 4 bases of the junction unmatched.

The chain employs TRBV6-2 or TRBV6-3 and TRBJ2-3; TRBD2 matches 8 bases. Trimming cost V 0 bases and J 2 bases; bases outside gene matches: 4. The CDR3 is made up of 16 amino acids. Germline CDR1 and CDR2: MNHEY and SVGEGT. Here the CDR3 DNA reads TGTGCCAGCAGTTACTCCGTAGCGGGACCCACAGATACGCAGTATTTT. Its protein product is CASSYSVAGPTDTQYF.

This chain joins TRBV5-5 and TRBJ2-7; 9 bases are shared with TRBD2. The germline CDR1 and CDR2 sequences are SGHKS and YYEKEE (reference sequence). The CDR3 has 18 residues. Trimming removed 2 bases from V and 0 bases from J; junction bases left unmatched: 12. In DNA form, the CDR3 reads TGTGCCAGCAGCTTCAGCTTTCTCTCGACTAGCGGCTCCTACGAGCAGTACTTC. Its translation is CASSFSFLSTSGSYEQYF.